This TCR beta chain was profiled in a study of T cell changes during pregnancy in multiple sclerosis. Data came from immunoSEQ multiplex PCR; TCRdb stores just in-frame clones and leaves some out. The data contain over 50,000 clones, around nine tenths of them seen just once; the ten biggest clones take up 2% to 2.5%. This CDR3 comprises 13 residues. The ends were cut back, 4 bases at V and 8 bases at J, with 13 bases in the middle. Germline V gene sequence: CDR1 SGHDT, CDR2 YYEEEE. The sequencing here drew on peripheral blood, taken in the first trimester of pregnancy. This chain joins TRBV5-6 and TRBJ2-1, with D possibly TRBD1 on 5 matching bases. This sequence originates from a female donor in good health, enrolled as a control in a pregnancy study. CDR3 sequence reads: CASSESAGYEQFF. As DNA, the CDR3 is TGTGCCAGCAGCGAATCGGCAGGGTATGAGCAGTTCTTC.